This is a list of T cell receptor beta chains from one sample in a study of OX40 agonist ivuxolimab in advanced cancers. Data came from immunoSEQ multiplex PCR; TCRdb stores just in-frame clones and leaves some out. The repertoire includes roughly 60,000 clones, 65% to 90% of them detected once, and approximately 0.92% sits in the top ten. The source was CD4+ or CD8+ T cells sorted from blood, collected in a trial of the OX40 agonist ivuxolimab. Receptors originate from an adult with an advanced solid tumor such as melanoma, head and neck, liver or kidney cancer. Both conserved end residues are part of each CDR3. D genes are given only for firm matches. Size values are once, few and many counts, or a class for expanded clones, and some rows have none.

J gene	V gene	clone size	D gene	CDR3 protein	CDR3 DNA
TRBJ2-2	TRBV14	.	TRBD1	CASSQRQGLGTGELFF	TGTGCCAGCAGCCAAAGACAGGGGTTGGGCACCGGGGAGCTGTTTTTT
TRBJ2-1	TRBV6-6	.	.	CASSELGGAFF	TGTGCCAGCAGTGAACTGGGGGGGGCGTTCTTC
TRBJ2-4	TRBV7-2	.	TRBD2	CASSLGQVGGWTKNIQYF	TGTGCCAGCAGCTTAGGTCAGGTGGGAGGGTGGACCAAAAACATTCAGTACTTC
TRBJ2-5	TRBV27	.	TRBD2	CASRGLAGSRETQYF	TGTGCCAGCAGGGGACTAGCGGGATCTCGTGAGACCCAGTACTTC
TRBJ2-3	TRBV5-1	once	.	CASSLVQVGDTQYF	TGCGCCAGCAGCTTGGTACAGGTGGGAGATACGCAGTATTTT
TRBJ2-5	TRBV10-3	.	TRBD2	CAISELAGGAETQYF	TGTGCCATCAGTGAACTAGCGGGAGGGGCAGAGACCCAGTACTTC
TRBJ2-5	TRBV1	.	.	CTSSQGTSGYGETQYF	TGCACCAGCAGCCAGGGGACTAGCGGTTATGGAGAGACCCAGTACTTC
TRBJ1-1	TRBV12-2	.	.	CASRLPSVTEAFF	TGTGCAAGTCGCTTGCCTTCGGTAACTGAAGCTTTCTTT
TRBJ2-1	TRBV18	.	TRBD1	CASSPRRQGNDNEQFF	TGTGCCAGCTCACCCCGGCGACAGGGGAATGACAATGAGCAGTTCTTC
TRBJ1-2	TRBV25-1	once	.	CASSERTGKGPNYGYTF	TGTGCCAGCAGTGAACGAACAGGGAAAGGCCCTAACTATGGCTACACCTTC
TRBJ2-7	TRBV5-1	.	TRBD2	CASSLGVLAGAHEQYF	TGCGCCAGCAGCCTGGGGGTACTAGCGGGAGCTCACGAGCAGTACTTC
TRBJ2-7	TRBV6-5	.	.	CASSYSYSGEYEQYF	TGTGCCAGCAGTTACTCCTATTCGGGGGAATACGAGCAGTACTTC
TRBJ2-1	TRBV5-1	.	.	CASSLYRSSSYNEQFF	TGCGCCAGCAGCTTGTATCGATCCTCCTCCTACAATGAGCAGTTCTTC
TRBJ2-6	TRBV18	.	.	CASFTSLGGGAGANVLTF	TGTGCCAGCTTCACCAGCCTCGGTGGCGGGGCTGGGGCCAACGTCCTGACTTTC
TRBJ1-5	TRBV30	.	.	CAWSLRGEGNQPQHF	TGTGCCTGGAGTTTAAGAGGGGAGGGCAATCAGCCCCAGCATTTT
TRBJ2-5	TRBV29-1	.	.	CSVERLLTETQYF	TGCAGCGTTGAGCGGCTCCTCACAGAGACCCAGTACTTC
TRBJ1-1	TRBV5-1	.	TRBD1	CASSSDRVGAFF	TGCGCCAGCAGCTCAGACAGGGTTGGAGCTTTCTTT
TRBJ1-4	TRBV4-1	few	TRBD1	CASSQSGQAADGEKLFF	TGCGCCAGCAGCCAAAGCGGACAGGCCGCTGATGGTGAAAAACTGTTTTTT
TRBJ2-5	TRBV9	.	.	CASSAQASGPQETQYF	TGTGCCAGCAGCGCCCAGGCAAGCGGACCCCAAGAGACCCAGTACTTC
TRBJ1-2	TRBV27	.	TRBD1	CASRRSTGANYGYTF	TGTGCCAGCAGGAGATCGACAGGGGCGAACTATGGCTACACCTTC
TRBJ1-2	TRBV6-1	.	.	CASSERIGKRTLGYTF	TGTGCCAGCAGTGAACGTATTGGCAAGAGGACCCTTGGCTACACCTTC
TRBJ2-2	TRBV2	.	TRBD2	CASRPPGTIDTGELFF	TGTGCCAGCAGGCCCCCCGGGACTATAGACACCGGGGAGCTGTTTTTT
TRBJ2-1	TRBV11-3	.	.	CASSLGGGGPYNEQFF	TGTGCCAGCAGCTTAGGGGGTGGGGGACCCTACAATGAGCAGTTCTTC
TRBJ2-5	TRBV19	.	TRBD2	CASSTGLAYGETQYF	TGTGCCAGTAGCACGGGACTAGCGTACGGAGAGACCCAGTACTTC
TRBJ2-7	TRBV11-3	.	TRBD2	CASSRGTSGSYEQYF	TGTGCCAGCAGCCGGGGGACTAGCGGGAGTTACGAGCAGTACTTC
TRBJ1-1	TRBV6-6	.	.	CASSYSPVEVTEAFF	TGTGCCAGCAGTTACTCGCCTGTGGAGGTCACTGAAGCTTTCTTT
TRBJ2-1	TRBV10-2	once	TRBD2	CASGRQGLAGGRYNEQFF	TGCGCCAGCGGGCGTCAGGGACTAGCGGGGGGGCGGTACAATGAGCAGTTCTTC
TRBJ2-7	TRBV4-1	.	TRBD2	CASSQETVGLAEWYEQYF	TGCGCCAGCAGCCAAGAAACGGTGGGACTAGCGGAATGGTACGAGCAGTACTTC
TRBJ2-5	TRBV4-1	.	TRBD1	CASSHRTGGNQETQYF	TGCGCCAGCAGCCACCGGACAGGGGGAAACCAAGAGACCCAGTACTTC
TRBJ2-2	TRBV28	.	.	CASRVQGNTGELFF	TGTGCCAGCAGGGTACAGGGTAACACCGGGGAGCTGTTTTTT
TRBJ2-7	TRBV4-2	few	TRBD2	CAASLGGSSYEQYF	TGTGCCGCTAGCCTGGGCGGGAGCTCCTACGAGCAGTACTTC
TRBJ1-2	TRBV2	.	.	CARGGSGTENNYGYTF	TGTGCCAGGGGGGGTTCTGGGACCGAAAATAACTATGGCTACACCTTC
TRBJ2-7	TRBV18	.	TRBD1	CASSPRTGSTYEQYF	TGTGCCAGCTCACCACGGACAGGGTCTACCTACGAGCAGTACTTC
TRBJ1-1	TRBV10-3	.	TRBD1	CAISPGTVNTEAFF	TGTGCCATCAGCCCCGGGACAGTGAACACTGAAGCTTTCTTT
TRBJ2-1	TRBV5-4	.	.	CASSLPNNEQFF	TGTGCCAGCAGCTTGCCCAACAATGAGCAGTTCTTC
TRBJ2-7	TRBV7-6	.	.	CASSLGAVLGEQYF	TGTGCCAGCAGCTTAGGGGCTGTTCTCGGGGAGCAGTACTTC
TRBJ2-2	TRBV28	.	.	CASSLVGGAGELFF	TGTGCCAGCAGTTTAGTAGGAGGGGCCGGGGAGCTGTTTTTT
TRBJ2-1	TRBV2	once	.	CASSLGGGPRSVIEQFF	TGTGCCAGCAGTTTGGGGGGCGGACCCCGGAGTGTTATTGAGCAGTTCTTC
TRBJ2-7	TRBV30	once	TRBD1	CAHGQGEEQYF	TGTGCCCACGGACAGGGTGAAGAGCAGTACTTC
TRBJ2-5	TRBV4-1	.	.	CASSRGGVETQYF	TGCGCCAGCTCGAGGGGGGGCGTGGAGACCCAGTACTTC
TRBJ1-3	TRBV6-4	.	TRBD1	CASSLTGDSGNTIYF	TGTGCCAGCAGTTTAACAGGGGACTCTGGAAACACCATATATTTT